This T cell receptor beta chain was profiled in a study of T cell clones after liver transplantation. Overall study: A pre-transplant mixed lymphocyte reaction with TCRbeta sequencing defined graft-donor-reactive clones followed in post-transplant blood. Without induction therapy, subjects received standard immunosuppression until 12-24 months post-transplant.

With 6 bases clipped from V and 7 bases from J, the junction kept 8 bases outside the gene matches. The CDR3 totals 14 residues. CDR1 and CDR2 from the germline V gene are SQVTM and ANQGSEA. CD3+CD4+ and CD3+CD8+ cells were FACS-sorted from thawed unstimulated PBMCs. Note on this clone: The antigen is undetermined.

General study findings and limits: In a couple of subjects, few donor cells limited the measurable donor-reactive repertoire.

The protocol was immunoSEQ multiplex PCR, while the TCRdb copy is restricted to in-frame clones and leaves out a portion. The sample records tens of thousands of clones, less than 90% being singletons. This clonotype was obtained from a human patient who received a liver transplant. Some T cells may be supplied by the graft donor. This specimen consisted of CD8+ T cells from blood, obtained 12 months after liver transplant. The genes are TRBV29-1 and TRBJ2-7, with 14 bases lining up with TRBD2. The CDR3 DNA reads as TGCAGCGTCCCGGGACTAGCGGGAGTGGAAGAGCAGTACTTC. It translates to CSVPGLAGVEEQYF.